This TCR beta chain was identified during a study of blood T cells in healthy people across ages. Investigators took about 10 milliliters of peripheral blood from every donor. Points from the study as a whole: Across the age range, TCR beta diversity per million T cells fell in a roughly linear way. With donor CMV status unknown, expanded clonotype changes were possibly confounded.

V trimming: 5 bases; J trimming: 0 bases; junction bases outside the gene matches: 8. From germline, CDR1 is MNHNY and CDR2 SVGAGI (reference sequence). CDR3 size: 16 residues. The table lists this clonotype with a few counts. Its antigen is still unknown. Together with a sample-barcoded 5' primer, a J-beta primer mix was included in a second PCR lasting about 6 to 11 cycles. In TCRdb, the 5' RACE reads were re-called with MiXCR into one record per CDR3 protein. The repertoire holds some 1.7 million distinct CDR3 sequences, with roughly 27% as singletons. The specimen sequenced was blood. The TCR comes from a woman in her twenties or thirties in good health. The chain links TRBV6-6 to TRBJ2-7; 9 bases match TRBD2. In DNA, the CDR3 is TGTGCCAGCAGTCCCCCCTCAGCGGGGGGCTCCTACGAGCAGTACTTC. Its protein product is CASSPPSAGGSYEQYF.